The 15 T cell receptor beta chains in this list originate from one sample, sequenced in a study of T cell repertoires in cytomegalovirus infection. TCRdb passed the reads through MiXCR, listing each CDR3 protein once. The table has about 200,000 distinct CDR3 sequences, about a tenth seen once. Sequenced material: PBMCs. These TCRs come from a human donor in good health (CMV status not recorded). Some clones in this sample may be carry-over from other donors' samples.

At least ten counts were recorded for this clonotype. The CDR3, as DNA: TGTGCCAGCAGTTTCGGGTTAAACACTGAAGCTTTCTTT. Translation gives CASSFGLNTEAFF. The rearrangement uses TRBV12-3 or TRBV12-4 and TRBJ1-1, with D unresolved. Trimming took off 3 bases at V and 2 bases at J, with 7 bases between the two ends. The CDR3 runs to 13 residues.

This chain uses TRBV20-1 with TRBJ1-1; D unresolved. Between the trimmed V and J ends, which lost 4 bases and 1 base, there was a span of 10 bases. Germline CDR1 reads DFQATT; CDR2 reads SNEGSKA (reference sequence). This CDR3 comprises 13 residues. The CDR3 loop is CSATFRANTEAFF. CDR3 sequence (DNA): TGCAGTGCTACATTCCGGGCGAACACTGAAGCTTTCTTT.

This clonotype was found a few times. As DNA, the CDR3 is TGTGCCAGCAGCTTTACAGTGAACACTGAAGCTTTCTTT. Translation gives CASSFTVNTEAFF. This sequence joins TRBV28 and TRBJ1-1; no definite D call. V lost 6 bases and J lost 0, with 8 bases in between. The CDR3 is 13 residues long. Germline CDR1 MDHEN, CDR2 SYDVKM.

This chain uses TRBV9 with TRBJ1-6; weak D call: TRBD1 (6 bases). Germline CDR1 is SGDLS and CDR2 is YYNGEE. The CDR3 covers 14 residues. Trimming removed 3 bases from V and 6 bases from J, with 10 bases in between. Here the CDR3 reads CASSAGGANSPLHF. In DNA, the CDR3 is TGTGCCAGCAGCGCTGGGGGGGCTAATTCACCCCTCCACTTT.

The chain joins TRBV27 to TRBJ1-5; D might be TRBD1 (5 bases). Germline CDR1 and CDR2: MNHEY and SMNVEV (reference sequence). CDR3 length: 13 amino acids. V lost 6 bases to trimming and J lost 7 bases, with 13 bases between them. The CDR3 DNA sequence: TGTGCCAGCAGGGTGCAGGGTGGACAGCCCCAGCATTTT. Protein: CASRVQGGQPQHF.

A few counts support this clonotype. The J gene is TRBJ2-7, the V gene TRBV30; D is undetermined. From germline, CDR1 is GTSNPN and CDR2 SVGIG (reference sequence). The CDR3 consists of 11 residues. V gave up 3 bases and J gave up 6 bases, with 9 bases separating them. CDR3 protein: CAWSKELEQYF. Here the CDR3 DNA reads TGTGCCTGGAGCAAGGAGCTCGAGCAGTACTTC.

The chain employs TRBV11-2 and TRBJ2-3; 9 positions agree with TRBD1. V lost 3 bases and J lost 3; bases outside the gene matches: 4. This CDR3 contains 15 residues. CDR1 is SGHAT, CDR2 FQNNGV, per germline. The CDR3 bases are TGTGCCAGCAGCTTCGGGGACAGGGTTACAGATACGCAGTATTTT. Its translation is CASSFGDRVTDTQYF.

This clonotype was seen a few times. This chain links TRBV6-2 or TRBV6-3 with TRBJ2-1, with TRBD2 matching 10 bases. This CDR3 is 17 amino acids long. Per germline, CDR1 MNHEY and CDR2 SVGEGT. Losses at the gene ends were 3 bases for V and 8 bases for J; bases not matched to a gene: 13. The CDR3 here is CASSYGNKREGRYEQFF. The CDR3 nucleotides are TGTGCCAGCAGTTATGGAAATAAGCGGGAGGGCCGCTATGAGCAGTTCTTC.

The V call is TRBV2, the J call TRBJ1-5; D is possibly TRBD1 (5 bases). The CDR3 is 15 residues long. Germline CDR1 is SNHLY and CDR2 is FYNNEI. V lost 3 bases to trimming and J lost 2 bases, with 11 bases between them. The CDR3 coding sequence is TGTGCCAGCAGTGACCGGAAACAGGGCAATCAGCCCCAGCATTTT. Translated, it gives CASSDRKQGNQPQHF.

The rearrangement links TRBV5-4 to TRBJ2-1; a weak D match, TRBD1 (6 bases). V dropped 4 bases and J dropped 5 bases, with 13 bases sitting between them. Germline CDR1 and CDR2: SGHNT and YYREEE (reference sequence). The CDR3 spans 14 residues. The CDR3 sequence is CASSGTDRHNEQFF. CDR3 bases: TGTGCCAGCAGCGGGACGGACAGACACAATGAGCAGTTCTTC.

This clonotype occurred many times. The chain recombines TRBV28 with TRBJ1-4; D is unclear. From germline, CDR1 is MDHEN and CDR2 SYDVKM. Trimming removed 6 bases at V and 7 bases at J, with 18 bases between. The CDR3 extends over 15 amino acids. The CDR3 spells CASRPQTINGEKLFF. CDR3 coding DNA: TGTGCCAGCAGGCCTCAGACAATTAACGGTGAAAAACTGTTTTTT.

The chain carries TRBV18 and TRBJ1-5; a weak D match, TRBD1 (6 bases). Germline loops: CDR1 KGHSH, CDR2 LQKENI. The CDR3 loop spans 17 amino acids. The V end lost 2 bases, the J end lost 2 bases, and 16 bases lay between the germline ends. CDR3 region: CASSPARDTVGNQPQHF. The DNA of the CDR3 is TGTGCCAGCTCACCAGCACGGGACACGGTTGGCAATCAGCCCCAGCATTTT.

This clonotype was detected only a few times. The chain has TRBV20-1 and TRBJ2-1; 8 bases agree with TRBD2. Unmatched junction bases numbered 4, after V lost 3 bases and J lost 0 bases. This CDR3 is built from 15 residues. CDR1 and CDR2 (germline): DFQATT, SNEGSKA (reference sequence). The DNA for the CDR3 is TGCAGTGCTAGGCCGACTAGCGACTCCTACAATGAGCAGTTCTTC. This gives the protein CSARPTSDSYNEQFF.

This clonotype was detected a few times. The chain has TRBV6-5 and TRBJ2-7; D might be TRBD2 (6 bases). The CDR3 covers 15 residues. The germline gives CDR1 MNHEY, CDR2 SVGAGI. V lost 0 bases and J lost 4, with 13 bases in between. CDR3 bases: TGTGCCAGCAGTTACTCTCGGCAGGGAGGTTACGAGCAGTACTTC. It specifies CASSYSRQGGYEQYF.

The sample holds many counts of this clonotype. The V call is TRBV7-8, the J call TRBJ2-3, with D uncertain. The CDR3 is 16 residues long. Germline loops: CDR1 SGHVS, CDR2 FQNEAQ. Trimming removed 4 bases from V and 0 bases from J, with 14 bases in between. CDR3 protein: CASSSRTSRSTDTQYF. CDR3 bases: TGTGCCAGCAGCTCCAGAACCAGTCGTAGCACAGATACGCAGTATTTT.